These 4 T cell receptor beta chains were all obtained from the same sample, sequenced in a study of shared clonotypes between healthy human individuals. Sequencing was performed with immunoSEQ multiplex PCR; in TCRdb, only in-frame clones are kept and a portion is missing. The sample records roughly 2 million clones, roughly 94% being singletons. CD45RO-negative cells were positively selected for CCR7, leaving out terminally differentiated effector memory CD45RA+ cells. Sequences were obtained from naive CD8+ T cells sorted from blood. The receptors shown here come from a man younger than 30 in good health.

The V and J genes are TRBV7-6 and TRBJ2-7, with a tentative D call TRBD1 (6 bases). CDR1 and CDR2 (germline): SGHVS, FNYEAQ. This CDR3 spans 15 amino acids. The V gene lost 1 base and the J gene lost 0 bases, with 10 bases spanning the gap. This CDR3 reads CASSLVTGPSYEQYF. DNA for the CDR3: TGTGCCAGCAGCTTAGTTACAGGGCCCTCCTACGAGCAGTACTTC.

This sequence joins TRBV7-2 and TRBJ2-3; 14 bases align to TRBD2. V lost 9 bases and J lost 4; bases outside the gene matches: 6. The CDR3 extends over 15 amino acids. Germline V lookup: CDR1 SGHTA, CDR2 FQGNSA. The DNA of the CDR3 is TGTGCCAGGGCCGGGACTAGCGGGAGTTCAGATACGCAGTATTTT. This gives the protein CARAGTSGSSDTQYF. Full variable domain (outside the CDR3, taken from reference TRBV7-2 and TRBJ2-3): GAGVSQSPSNKVTEKGKDVELRCDPISGHTALYWYRQSLGQGLEFLIYFQGNSAPDKSGLPSDRFSAERTGGSVSTLTIQRTQQEDSAVYLCARAGTSGSSDTQYFGPGTRLTVL.

The V and J genes are TRBV5-6 and TRBJ2-1; the match to TRBD2 covers 14 bases. This CDR3 contains 14 residues. The junction had 2 bases not matched to a gene; V was cut back by 2 bases and J by 10 bases. CDR1 is SGHDT and CDR2 is YYEEEE in the germline V gene. The CDR3 protein is CASSFRTSGREQFF. The CDR3, as DNA: TGTGCCAGCAGCTTCAGGACTAGCGGGAGGGAGCAGTTCTTC.

This clone has just a few counts. At the DNA level, this CDR3 is encoded by other sequences in the same sample as well. V is TRBV27 and J is TRBJ1-1; D might be TRBD1 (5 bases). Germline V gene sequence: CDR1 MNHEY, CDR2 SMNVEV (reference sequence). The V end was cut by 2 bases, the J end by 1 base, with 5 bases between. The length of the CDR3 is 13 residues. CDR3 nucleotides: TGTGCCAGCAGTTTACAGGGGAACACTGAAGCTTTCTTT. Protein product: CASSLQGNTEAFF.